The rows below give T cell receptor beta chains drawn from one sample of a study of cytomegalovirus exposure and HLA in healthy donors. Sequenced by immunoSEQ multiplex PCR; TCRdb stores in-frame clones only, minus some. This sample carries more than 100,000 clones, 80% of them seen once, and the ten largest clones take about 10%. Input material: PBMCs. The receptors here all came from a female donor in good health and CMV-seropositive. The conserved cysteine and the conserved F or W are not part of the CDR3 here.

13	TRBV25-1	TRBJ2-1	ASTPAGGSYNEQF
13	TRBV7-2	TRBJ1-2	ASSPGGSGGGGYT
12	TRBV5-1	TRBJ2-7	ASSAMTGAGEQY
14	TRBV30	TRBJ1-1	AWSNNVGRVNTEAF
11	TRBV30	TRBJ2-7	AWRAGAGYEQY
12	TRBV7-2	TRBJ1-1	ASSEQGRLNEAF
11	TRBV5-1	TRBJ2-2	ASRLSLTGELF
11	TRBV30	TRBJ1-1	AWSGTGGSEAF
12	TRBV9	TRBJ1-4	ASSVGAGNEKLF
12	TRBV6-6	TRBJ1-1	ASRRGWGNTEAF
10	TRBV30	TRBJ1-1	AWSALFSEAF
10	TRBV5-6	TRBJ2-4	ASNAPGSIQY
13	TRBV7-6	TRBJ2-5	ASGKVQGPQETQY
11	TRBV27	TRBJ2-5	ASSLTGRETQY
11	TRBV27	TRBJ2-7	ASSLRDNYEQY
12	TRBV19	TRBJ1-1	ASSILPGNTEAF
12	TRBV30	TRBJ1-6	AWKRAFIGSPLH
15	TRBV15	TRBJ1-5	ATSREVSSVINQPQH
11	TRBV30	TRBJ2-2	AWSGQYSGELF
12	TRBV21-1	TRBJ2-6	ASTQGVGANVLT
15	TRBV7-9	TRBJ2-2	ASSFGDRPANTGELF